This entry lists 9 T cell receptor beta chains sequenced from one sample in a study of preoperative IRX-2 immunotherapy in early breast cancer. Profiled with immunoSEQ multiplex PCR; TCRdb holds only in-frame clones, not every one. The sample gives around 30,000 clones, approximately 83% of which show up once; about 3.2% is in the top ten. Treatment reported: preoperative locoregional IRX-2 cytokine immunotherapy. This material was collected from a patient treated with IRX-2 immunotherapy. The receptors originated from a human donor with breast cancer.

V usage is TRBV11-3 and J usage is TRBJ1-3, with D maybe TRBD1 (5 bases). There are 15 residues in the CDR3. Trimming pared 5 bases from V and 0 bases from J, leaving 11 bases between. CDR1 and CDR2 (germline): SGHNT, YENEEA. The CDR3 DNA reads TGTGCCAGCAGCCACGGGACGGACTCTGGAAACACCATATATTTT. The encoded protein is CASSHGTDSGNTIYF.

The J gene is TRBJ2-5, the V gene TRBV11-3; 10 bases match TRBD1. J gave up 4 bases and V 5 bases, and 4 bases lay outside the gene matches. The germline CDR1 and CDR2 sequences are SGHNT and YENEEA. The CDR3 is made up of 14 amino acids. The CDR3: CASSTWTGGETQYF. The CDR3 nucleotides are TGTGCCAGCAGCACTTGGACAGGGGGAGAGACCCAGTACTTC.

This clone is categorized as medium-sized. Here the CDR3 DNA reads TGTGCCAGCAGCTCGACGGAAGCGGGCAATCAGCCCCAGCATTTT. It is translated as CASSSTEAGNQPQHF. This chain joins TRBV11-3 and TRBJ1-5; D gene ambiguous. V was shortened by 4 bases and J by 2 bases, with 12 bases between the two germline ends. Germline V CDR1 and CDR2: SGHNT, YENEEA. The CDR3 totals 15 residues.

The CDR3 reads CASSSTGDLYNEQFF. Written as DNA, the CDR3 is TGTGCCAGCAGCTCAACAGGGGACCTCTACAATGAGCAGTTCTTC. This rearrangement joins TRBV11-3 to TRBJ2-1; TRBD1 matches 7 bases. V shed 4 bases and J 3 bases; nucleotides not matched to a gene: 6. CDR1 and CDR2 from the germline V gene are SGHNT and YENEEA. The CDR3 has 15 residues.

This chain connects TRBV11-3 to TRBJ1-4; 11 bases agree with TRBD1. The trim removed 5 bases at V and 6 bases at J, leaving 5 bases unmatched. Germline CDR1 and CDR2: SGHNT and YENEEA. The CDR3 consists of 15 residues. The CDR3 region has the DNA TGTGCCAGCAGCCTAAGGACAGGGGGCGATGAAAAACTGTTTTTT. Protein product: CASSLRTGGDEKLFF.

J is TRBJ2-1 and V is TRBV7-6; unclear D gene. This CDR3 comprises 15 residues. Germline values: CDR1 SGHVS, CDR2 FNYEAQ. V lost 2 bases and J lost 6, with 14 bases in between. Written as DNA, the CDR3 is TGTGCCAGCAGCTTAAAGATGGGCCCCACCAATGAGCAGTTCTTC. Translating gives CASSLKMGPTNEQFF.

This clone came up once. This chain connects TRBV6-8 to TRBJ2-1; D is tentatively TRBD1 or TRBD2 (5 bases each). The ends were cut back, 6 bases at V and 9 bases at J, with 15 bases in the middle. The CDR3 extends over 13 amino acids. In germline, CDR1 is MNHGY, CDR2 SAAAGT. The CDR3 DNA reads as TGTGCCAGCAGGACAGATTCGGGGCTTGAGCAGTTCTTC. Residues: CASRTDSGLEQFF.

CDR3 DNA: TGTGCCACCAGCGACGAGCTAGCAGGGGATCAAGAGACCCAGTACTTC. It encodes CATSDELAGDQETQYF. V usage is TRBV15 and J usage is TRBJ2-5, with D perhaps matching TRBD1 (6 bases). In germline, CDR1 is LNHNV, CDR2 YYDKDF (reference sequence). CDR3 length equals 16 residues. V lost 5 bases and J 2 bases, leaving 18 bases between the germline ends.

The chain carries TRBV6-8 and TRBJ1-2; the D is unclear. This CDR3 region has 13 residues. Trimming removed 5 bases at V and 5 bases at J, with 12 bases between. Per germline, CDR1 MNHGY and CDR2 SAAAGT. CDR3 protein: CASSGNSLYGYTF. The CDR3, as DNA: TGTGCCAGCAGTGGGAACAGTCTATATGGCTACACCTTC.